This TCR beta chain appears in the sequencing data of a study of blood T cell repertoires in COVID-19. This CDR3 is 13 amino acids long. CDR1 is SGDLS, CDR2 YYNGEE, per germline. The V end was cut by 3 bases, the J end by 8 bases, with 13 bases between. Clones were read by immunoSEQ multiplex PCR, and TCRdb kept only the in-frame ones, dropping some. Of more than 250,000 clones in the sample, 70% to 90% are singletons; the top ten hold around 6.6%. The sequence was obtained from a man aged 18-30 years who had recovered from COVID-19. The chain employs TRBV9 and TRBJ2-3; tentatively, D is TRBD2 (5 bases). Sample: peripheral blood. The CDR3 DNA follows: TGTGCCAGCAGCGGAGGGTCGGTGGGTACGCAGTATTTT. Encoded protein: CASSGGSVGTQYF.